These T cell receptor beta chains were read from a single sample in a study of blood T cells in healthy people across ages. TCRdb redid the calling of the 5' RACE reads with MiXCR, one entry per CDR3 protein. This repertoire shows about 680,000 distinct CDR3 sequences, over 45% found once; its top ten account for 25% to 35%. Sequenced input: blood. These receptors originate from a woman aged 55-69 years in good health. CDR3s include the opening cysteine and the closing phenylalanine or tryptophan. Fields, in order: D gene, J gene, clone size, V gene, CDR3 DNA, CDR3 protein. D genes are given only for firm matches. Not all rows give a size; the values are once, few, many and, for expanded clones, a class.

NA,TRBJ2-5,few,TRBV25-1,TGTGCCAGCAGTGAATCCCATGTAGAGACCCAGTACTTC,CASSESHVETQYF
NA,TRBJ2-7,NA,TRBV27,TGTGCCAGCAGTGTTGCCGGACGGCTTTACGAGCAGTACTTC,CASSVAGRLYEQYF
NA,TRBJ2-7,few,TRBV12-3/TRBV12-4,TGTGCCAGCAGTTTTTCGGCCTACTACGAGCAGTACTTC,CASSFSAYYEQYF
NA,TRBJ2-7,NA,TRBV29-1,TGCAGCGCTACCCTTAAATACAATGAGCAGTACTTC,CSATLKYNEQYF
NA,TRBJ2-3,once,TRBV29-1,TGCAGCGCCATCGACCACAGCGCAGATACGCAGTATTTT,CSAIDHSADTQYF
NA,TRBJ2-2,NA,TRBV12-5,TGTGCTAGTGGTTCGTTCTTGGGGCCGAACACCGGGGAGCTGTTTTTT,CASGSFLGPNTGELFF
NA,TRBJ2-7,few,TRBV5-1,TGCGCCAGCAGCTTGGGCGGGACACGAGGTCCTTACGAGCAGTACTTC,CASSLGGTRGPYEQYF
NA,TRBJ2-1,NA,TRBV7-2,TGTGCCAGCAGGATCGGACTAAACAATGAGCAGTTCTTC,CASRIGLNNEQFF
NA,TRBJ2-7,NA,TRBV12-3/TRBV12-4,TGTGCCAGCGGGGCCCTGGGGGAACGCGAGCAGTACTTC,CASGALGEREQYF
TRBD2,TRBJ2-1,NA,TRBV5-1,TGCGCCAGCAGCTTGGGGGGGACTAGTGACTACAATGAGCAGTTCTTC,CASSLGGTSDYNEQFF
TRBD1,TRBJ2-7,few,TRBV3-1,TGTGCCAGCAGCCAAGTTAGGCAGGGGGTCTACGAGCAGTACTTC,CASSQVRQGVYEQYF
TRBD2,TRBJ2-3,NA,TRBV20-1,TGCAGTGCTAGTCGGACTAGCGCGGATACGCAGTATTTT,CSASRTSADTQYF
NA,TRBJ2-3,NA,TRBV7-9,TGTGCCAGCAGTTTAAGGGCAGCGGCTGGGCCCACAGATACGCAGTATTTT,CASSLRAAAGPTDTQYF
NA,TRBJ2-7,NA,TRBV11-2,TGTGCCAGCAGCGTCGACACAGTAAACGAGCAGTACTTC,CASSVDTVNEQYF
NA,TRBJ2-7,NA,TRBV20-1,TGCAGTGCTCGCCTGAAGGGCTACGAGCAGTACTTC,CSARLKGYEQYF
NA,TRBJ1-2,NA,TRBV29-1,TGCAGCGTTGATCCCCGGGAGGGCTATGGCTACACCTTC,CSVDPREGYGYTF
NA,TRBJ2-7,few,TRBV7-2,TGTGCCAGCGGACGGGTCTCCTACGAGCAGTACTTC,CASGRVSYEQYF
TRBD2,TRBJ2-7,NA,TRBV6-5,TGTGCCAGCAGTTATGCGCAGCGGGGGTCGTACGAGCAGTACTTC,CASSYAQRGSYEQYF
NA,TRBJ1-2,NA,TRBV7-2,TGTGCCAGCAGAAGTAGGGAGATATACAGCTATGGCTACACCTTC,CASRSREIYSYGYTF
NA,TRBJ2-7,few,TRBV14,TGTGCCAGCAGTTACAATAGCGGATTCTCCTACGAGCAGTACTTC,CASSYNSGFSYEQYF
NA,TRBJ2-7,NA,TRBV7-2,TGTGCCAGCAGCTTACTAGATATGTCCTACGAGCAGTACTTC,CASSLLDMSYEQYF
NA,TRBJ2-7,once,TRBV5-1,TGCGCCAGCAGCTTGCTAAGACCGAACTACGAGCAGTACTTC,CASSLLRPNYEQYF
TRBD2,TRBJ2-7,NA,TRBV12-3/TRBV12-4,TGTGCCAGCACCTACGGGGGGTCCCTGGCCGAGCAGTACTTC,CASTYGGSLAEQYF
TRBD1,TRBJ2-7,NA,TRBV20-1,TGCAGTGCTAGGGGACATCGGGACAGGCCCCACGAGCAGTACTTC,CSARGHRDRPHEQYF
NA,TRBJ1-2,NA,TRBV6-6,TGTGCCAGCAGTTACTCGGGGGATTTCTATGGCTACACCTTC,CASSYSGDFYGYTF
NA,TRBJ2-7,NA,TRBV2,TGTGCCAGCAGGAGGGATGTGGCGGGGTACGAGCAGTACTTC,CASRRDVAGYEQYF